These 10 T cell receptor beta chains share one sample of origin, sequenced in a study of radiotherapy plus CTLA-4 blockade in lung cancer. Measured with immunoSEQ multiplex PCR; TCRdb has only the in-frame clones, and not every one. The sample lists 40,000 to 50,000 clones; 80% to 85% were seen once. The sample here was peripheral blood, taken from a patient treated with radiotherapy plus ipilimumab. The receptors derive from a human donor with non-small cell lung cancer who had stable disease on radiotherapy plus ipilimumab.

The J gene is TRBJ1-2, the V gene TRBV7-3; TRBD1 might be the D (6 bases). The CDR3 has 15 amino acids. Trimming took 5 bases from V and 0 from J, leaving 13 bases between them. Germline V gene sequence: CDR1 SGHTA, CDR2 FQGTGA. In DNA form, the CDR3 reads TGTGCCAGCAGCCCAGGGGTTGGGGCTAACTATGGCTACACCTTC. Its translation is CASSPGVGANYGYTF.

The J gene is TRBJ2-3, the V gene TRBV19; 8 positions agree with TRBD2. The CDR3 sequence is 14 residues long. The germline V gene encodes CDR1 LNHDA and CDR2 SQIVND (reference sequence). V lost 3 bases, J lost 6 bases, and 5 bases stayed unmatched. The CDR3 reads CASSIGTSADTQYF. The CDR3 nucleotides read TGTGCCAGTAGTATCGGGACTAGTGCGGATACGCAGTATTTT.

The rearrangement uses TRBV27 and TRBJ1-1; no firm D call. V was trimmed by 10 bases and J by 4 bases, leaving 16 bases between them. The germline V gene encodes CDR1 MNHEY and CDR2 SMNVEV (reference sequence). The CDR3 totals 13 residues. The CDR3 sequence is CATDFKHATEAFF. CDR3 nucleotides: TGTGCCACCGACTTTAAACATGCCACTGAAGCTTTCTTT.

The chain recombines TRBV10-3 with TRBJ2-3, with 7 bases fitting TRBD1. V trimming: 0 bases; J trimming: 2 bases; junction bases outside the gene matches: 11. The CDR3 sequence is 18 residues long. Looked up from germline, CDR1 is ENHRY and CDR2 is SYGVKD. The CDR3 sequence is CAISESGGGAPITDTQYF. DNA for the CDR3: TGTGCCATCAGTGAGTCAGGGGGCGGCGCGCCAATCACAGATACGCAGTATTTT.

The genes are TRBV27 and TRBJ2-7, with 7 positions matching TRBD2. J was trimmed by 6 bases and V by 0 bases; bases with no gene match: 2. In germline, CDR1 is MNHEY, CDR2 SMNVEV (reference sequence). This CDR3 is 13 amino acids long. The CDR3 nucleotides are TGTGCCAGCAGTTTATCCCGGGGGGTCGAGCAGTACTTC. Residues: CASSLSRGVEQYF.

V gene TRBV4-2 combines with J gene TRBJ2-6; D possibly corresponds to TRBD2 (6 bases). Germline CDR1 reads LGHNA; CDR2 reads YNFKEQ. V was clipped by 0 bases and J by 2 bases, with 14 bases between them. This CDR3 comprises 18 residues. The DNA of the CDR3 is TGTGCCAGCAGCCAAGATGAAAGGAGGGGTGCTGGGGCCAACGTCCTGACTTTC. Protein product: CASSQDERRGAGANVLTF.

The V and J genes are TRBV28 and TRBJ2-7; D perhaps matches TRBD2 (5 bases). This CDR3 contains 15 residues. The V and J ends lost 4 bases and 1 base respectively, with 14 bases between them. Germline loops: CDR1 MDHEN, CDR2 SYDVKM. CDR3 sequence (DNA): TGTGCCAGCAGTTCCACCTCGCGAGGGTCCTACGAGCAGTACTTC. Translated, it gives CASSSTSRGSYEQYF. The full variable domain, its missing parts supplied by reference TRBV28 and TRBJ2-7, is DVKVTQSSRYLVKRTGEKVFLECVQDMDHENMFWYRQDPGLGLRLIYFSYDVKMKEKGDIPEGYSVSREKKERFSLILESASTNQTSMYLCASSSTSRGSYEQYFGPGTRLTVT.

The chain carries TRBV28 and TRBJ2-1; 8 bases match TRBD2. Unmatched junction bases numbered 10, after V lost 5 bases and J lost 7 bases. Germline assignment: CDR1 MDHEN and CDR2 SYDVKM. The CDR3 sequence is 15 residues long. The CDR3 region has the DNA TGTGCCAGCAGTCCTACTAGCGGAGGACGGAATGAGCAGTTCTTC. The encoded protein is CASSPTSGGRNEQFF.

This rearrangement joins TRBV5-4 to TRBJ2-3; 8 bases agree with TRBD2. J gave up 0 bases and V 0 bases, and 9 bases lay outside the gene matches. Germline CDR1 is SGHNT and CDR2 is YYREEE (reference sequence). The CDR3 runs to 18 residues. The chain's CDR3 is CASSLGPRTSKSTDTQYF. The CDR3 DNA reads as TGTGCCAGCAGCTTGGGGCCCAGGACTAGCAAGAGCACAGATACGCAGTATTTT.

V and J are TRBV19 and TRBJ2-1, with TRBD1 as a possible D gene (5 bases). Germline V gene lookup returns CDR1 LNHDA and CDR2 SQIVND (reference sequence). The CDR3 runs 13 residues. V was trimmed by 3 bases and J by 7 bases, leaving 10 bases between them. CDR3 DNA: TGTGCCAGTAGTATGCAGGGAAGTAATGAGCAGTTCTTC. Translation: CASSMQGSNEQFF.